Reported below is one T cell receptor (beta chain). The data derive from a study of T-cell memory formation after mild COVID-19. This CDR3 has 14 amino acids. Germline trimming cut 4 bases from V and 8 bases from J; bases unmatched to any gene: 5. Germline assignment: CDR1 MGHRA and CDR2 YSYEKL. One entry per CDR3 protein results from TCRdb running MiXCR on the 5' RACE reads. This repertoire shows around 300,000 distinct CDR3 sequences, roughly an eighth found once; its top ten account for around a fifth. The TCR was taken from a man between 18 and 35 years old who had mild COVID-19 (a few samples of this study predate the infection). Cell type and time point are not known. The specimen was PBMCs or a T cell subset sorted from them (not recorded which). This chain uses TRBV4-1 with TRBJ2-1; 10 bases are a match to TRBD1. This CDR3 is CASSPGTGEDEQFF. The CDR3 bases are TGCGCCAGCAGCCCTGGGACAGGGGAAGATGAGCAGTTCTTC.